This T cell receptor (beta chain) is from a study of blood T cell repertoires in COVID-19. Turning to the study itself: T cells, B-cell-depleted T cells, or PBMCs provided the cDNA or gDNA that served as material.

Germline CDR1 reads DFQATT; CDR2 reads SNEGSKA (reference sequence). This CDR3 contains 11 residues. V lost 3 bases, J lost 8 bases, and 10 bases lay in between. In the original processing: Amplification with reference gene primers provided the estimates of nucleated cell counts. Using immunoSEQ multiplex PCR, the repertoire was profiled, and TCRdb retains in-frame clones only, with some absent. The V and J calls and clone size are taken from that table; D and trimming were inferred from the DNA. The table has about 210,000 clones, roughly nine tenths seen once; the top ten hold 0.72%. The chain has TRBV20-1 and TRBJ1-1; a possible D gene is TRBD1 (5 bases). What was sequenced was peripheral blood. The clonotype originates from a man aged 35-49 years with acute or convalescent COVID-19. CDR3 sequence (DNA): TGCAGTGCTAGCGCGGGGGGGGAAGCTTTCTTT. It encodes CSASAGGEAFF.